This T cell receptor (beta chain) was documented in a study of naive CD8 T cells in extremely preterm neonates. Study findings and constraints: Relative to older groups, preterm infants had shorter, less trimmed CDR3s with fewer N additions.

With regard to this clone: Its antigen is unknown.

TCRdb's table, derived via immunoSEQ multiplex PCR, lists solely in-frame clones and lacks some. This sample has about 6,100 clones, with 95% to 99% found just once. Elective cesarean births at about 35-41 weeks, without labor or membrane rupture, supplied the cord blood. Pregnancies with fetal demise, active maternal HSV infection or known maternal HIV were excluded. This CDR3 comprises 12 residues. CDR1 is GTSNPN, CDR2 SVGIG, per germline (reference sequence). This receptor was taken from a newborn in good health. Sequences were obtained from naive CD8+ T cells from cord blood. The chain joins TRBV30 to TRBJ2-5; D gene ambiguous. The DNA matches TRBJ2-7 better at its end, which makes the J call doubtful. The DNA of the CDR3 is TGTGCCTGGAGTGACAGCTCCTACGAGCAGTACTTC. Protein sequence: CAWSDSSYEQYF.